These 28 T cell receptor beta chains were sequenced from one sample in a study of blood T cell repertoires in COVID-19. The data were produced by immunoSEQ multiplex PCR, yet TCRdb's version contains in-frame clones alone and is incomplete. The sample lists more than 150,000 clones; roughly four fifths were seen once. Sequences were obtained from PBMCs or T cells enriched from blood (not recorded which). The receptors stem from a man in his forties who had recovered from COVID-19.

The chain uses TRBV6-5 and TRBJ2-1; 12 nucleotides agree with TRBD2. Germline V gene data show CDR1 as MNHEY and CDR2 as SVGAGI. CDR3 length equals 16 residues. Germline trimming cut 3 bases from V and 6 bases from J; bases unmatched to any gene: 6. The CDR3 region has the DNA TGTGCCAGCAGTTATTATCTAGCGGGAGGGCCCAATGAGCAGTTCTTC. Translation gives CASSYYLAGGPNEQFF.

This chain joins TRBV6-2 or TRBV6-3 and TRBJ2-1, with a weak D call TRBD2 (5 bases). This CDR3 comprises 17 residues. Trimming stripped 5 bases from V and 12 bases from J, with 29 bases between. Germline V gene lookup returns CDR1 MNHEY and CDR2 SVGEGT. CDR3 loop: CASSRPGGSGSITAQFF. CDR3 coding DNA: TGTGCCAGCAGTCGCCCTGGTGGGAGCGGCTCCATTACGGCGCAGTTCTTC.

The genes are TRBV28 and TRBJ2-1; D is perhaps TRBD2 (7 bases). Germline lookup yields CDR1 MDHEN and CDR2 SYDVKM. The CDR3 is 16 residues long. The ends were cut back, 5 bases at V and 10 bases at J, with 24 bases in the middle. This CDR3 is CASSPPGGRERNEQFF. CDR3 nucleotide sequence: TGTGCCAGCAGTCCCCCCGGGGGGCGGGAGAGGAACGAGCAGTTCTTC.

The CDR3 DNA reads as TGTGCCAGCAGCTTCGGACAGGGAATGTACAATGAGCAGTTCTTC. It is translated as CASSFGQGMYNEQFF. The rearrangement links TRBV7-9 to TRBJ2-1; 8 bases match TRBD1. Per germline, CDR1 SEHNR and CDR2 FQNEAQ (reference sequence). The CDR3 contains 15 residues. Losses at the gene ends were 3 bases for V and 4 bases for J; bases not matched to a gene: 5.

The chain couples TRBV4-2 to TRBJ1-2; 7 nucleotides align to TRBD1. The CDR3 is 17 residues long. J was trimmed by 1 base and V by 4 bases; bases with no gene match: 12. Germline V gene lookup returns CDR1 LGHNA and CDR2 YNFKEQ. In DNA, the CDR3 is TGTGCCAGCAGCCCCCAGGGGGAAGGGCTGTATAACTATGGCTACACCTTC. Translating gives CASSPQGEGLYNYGYTF.

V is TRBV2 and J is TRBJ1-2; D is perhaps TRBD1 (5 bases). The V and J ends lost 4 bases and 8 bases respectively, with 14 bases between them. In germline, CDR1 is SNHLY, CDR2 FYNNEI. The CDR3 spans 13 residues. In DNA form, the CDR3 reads TGTGCCAGCAGTGGGGGCAGGGAAGTAGGCTACACCTTC. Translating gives CASSGGREVGYTF.

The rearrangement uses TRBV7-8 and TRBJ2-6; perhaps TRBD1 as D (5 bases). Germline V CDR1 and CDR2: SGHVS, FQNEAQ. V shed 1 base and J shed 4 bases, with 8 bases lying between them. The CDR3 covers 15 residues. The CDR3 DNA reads TGTGCCAGCAGCTTAGGCAGGACAGGGGCCAACGTCCTGACTTTC. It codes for CASSLGRTGANVLTF.

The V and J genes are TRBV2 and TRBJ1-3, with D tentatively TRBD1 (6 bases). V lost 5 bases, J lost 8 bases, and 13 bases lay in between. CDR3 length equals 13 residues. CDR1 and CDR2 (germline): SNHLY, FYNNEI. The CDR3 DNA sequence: TGTGCCAGCAGTACAGGGCAAGGGTACACCATATATTTT. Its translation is CASSTGQGYTIYF.

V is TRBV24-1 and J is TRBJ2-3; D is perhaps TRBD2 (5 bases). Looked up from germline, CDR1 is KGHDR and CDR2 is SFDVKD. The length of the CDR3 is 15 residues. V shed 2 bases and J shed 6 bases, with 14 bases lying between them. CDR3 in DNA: TGTGCCACCAGTGATTCCGAGGGAGCACAGGATACGCAGTATTTT. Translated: CATSDSEGAQDTQYF.

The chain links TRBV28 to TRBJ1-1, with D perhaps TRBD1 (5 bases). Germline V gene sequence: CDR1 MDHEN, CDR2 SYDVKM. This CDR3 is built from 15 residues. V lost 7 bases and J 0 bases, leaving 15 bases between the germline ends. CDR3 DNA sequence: TGTGCCAGCATCACCAGCGGGGGTATGAACACTGAAGCTTTCTTT. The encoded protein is CASITSGGMNTEAFF.

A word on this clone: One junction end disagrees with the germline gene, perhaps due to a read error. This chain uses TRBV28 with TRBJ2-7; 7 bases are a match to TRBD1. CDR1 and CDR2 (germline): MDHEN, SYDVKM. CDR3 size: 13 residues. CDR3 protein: CASRRTGSYEQYF. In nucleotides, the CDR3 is TGTGCGAGCAGACGGACAGGCTCCTACGAGCAGTACTTC.

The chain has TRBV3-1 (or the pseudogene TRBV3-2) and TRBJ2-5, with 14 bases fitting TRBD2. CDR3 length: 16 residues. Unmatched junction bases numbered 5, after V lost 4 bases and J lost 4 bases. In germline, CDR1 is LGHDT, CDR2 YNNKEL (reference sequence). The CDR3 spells CASSLGLAGGGETQYF. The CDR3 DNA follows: TGTGCCAGCAGCCTAGGACTAGCGGGAGGTGGAGAGACCCAGTACTTC.

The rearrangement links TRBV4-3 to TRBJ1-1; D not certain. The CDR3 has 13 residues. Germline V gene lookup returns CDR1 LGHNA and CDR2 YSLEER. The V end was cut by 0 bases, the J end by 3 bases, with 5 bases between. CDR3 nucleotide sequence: TGCGCCAGCAGCCAAGACAGTCACACTGAAGCTTTCTTT. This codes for CASSQDSHTEAFF.

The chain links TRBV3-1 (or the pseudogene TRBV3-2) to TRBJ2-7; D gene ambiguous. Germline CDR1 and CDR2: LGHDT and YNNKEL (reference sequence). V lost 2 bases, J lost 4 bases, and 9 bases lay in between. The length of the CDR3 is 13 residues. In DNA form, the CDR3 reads TGTGCCAGCAGCCAACGACACAGTTACGAGCAGTACTTC. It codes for CASSQRHSYEQYF.

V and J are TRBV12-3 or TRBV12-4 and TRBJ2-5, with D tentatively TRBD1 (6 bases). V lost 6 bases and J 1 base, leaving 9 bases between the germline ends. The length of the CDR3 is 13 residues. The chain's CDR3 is CASRADSQETQYF. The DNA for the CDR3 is TGTGCCAGCAGGGCGGACAGCCAAGAGACCCAGTACTTC.

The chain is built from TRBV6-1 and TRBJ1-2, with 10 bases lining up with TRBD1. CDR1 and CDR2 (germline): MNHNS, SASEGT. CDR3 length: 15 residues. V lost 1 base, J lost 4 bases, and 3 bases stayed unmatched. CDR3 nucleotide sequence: TGTGCCAGCAGTGAAGGCGGGACAGGGGTCTATGGCTACACCTTC. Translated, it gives CASSEGGTGVYGYTF.

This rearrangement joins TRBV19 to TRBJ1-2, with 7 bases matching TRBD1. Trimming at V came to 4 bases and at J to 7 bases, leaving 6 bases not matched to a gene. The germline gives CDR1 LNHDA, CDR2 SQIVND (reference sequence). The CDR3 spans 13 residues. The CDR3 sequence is CASSSSTGSGYTF. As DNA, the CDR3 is TGTGCCAGTAGTAGCTCGACAGGGAGTGGCTACACCTTC.

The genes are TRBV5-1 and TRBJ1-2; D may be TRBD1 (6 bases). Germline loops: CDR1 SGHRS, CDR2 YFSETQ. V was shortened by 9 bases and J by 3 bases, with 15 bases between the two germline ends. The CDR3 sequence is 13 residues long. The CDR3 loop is CATRKGVDYGYTF. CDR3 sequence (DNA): TGCGCCACCAGGAAGGGGGTAGACTATGGCTACACCTTC.

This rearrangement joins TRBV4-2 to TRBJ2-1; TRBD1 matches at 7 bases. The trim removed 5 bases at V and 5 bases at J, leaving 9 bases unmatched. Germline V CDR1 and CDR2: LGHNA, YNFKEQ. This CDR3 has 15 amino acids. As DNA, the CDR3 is TGTGCCAGCAGCGTACGGACAGGTGAGGACAATGAGCAGTTCTTC. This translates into CASSVRTGEDNEQFF.

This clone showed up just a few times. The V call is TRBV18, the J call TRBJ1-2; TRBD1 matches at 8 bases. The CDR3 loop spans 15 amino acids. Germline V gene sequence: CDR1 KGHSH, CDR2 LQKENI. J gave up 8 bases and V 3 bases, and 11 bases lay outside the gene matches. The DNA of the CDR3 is TGTGCCAGCTCACCGGGAGCCGGACAGGGACGAGGCTACACCTTC. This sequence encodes CASSPGAGQGRGYTF.

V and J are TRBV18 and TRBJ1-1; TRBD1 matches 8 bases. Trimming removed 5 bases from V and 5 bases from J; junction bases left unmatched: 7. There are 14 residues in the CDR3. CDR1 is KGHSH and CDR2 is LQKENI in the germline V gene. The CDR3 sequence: CASSAGGAGTEAFF. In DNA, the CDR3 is TGTGCCAGCTCAGCAGGGGGCGCTGGGACTGAAGCTTTCTTT.

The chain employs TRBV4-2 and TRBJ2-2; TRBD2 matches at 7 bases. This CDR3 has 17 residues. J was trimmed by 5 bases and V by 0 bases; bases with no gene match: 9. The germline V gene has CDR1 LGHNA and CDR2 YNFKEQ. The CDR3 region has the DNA TGTGCCAGCAGCCAAGATCCCACCGCGGGAGTGACCGGGGAGCTGTTTTTT. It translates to CASSQDPTAGVTGELFF.

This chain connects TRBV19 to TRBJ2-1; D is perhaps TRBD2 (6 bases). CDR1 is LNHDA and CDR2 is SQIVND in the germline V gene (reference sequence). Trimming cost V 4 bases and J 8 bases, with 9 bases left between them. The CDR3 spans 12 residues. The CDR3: CASSRRVDEQFF. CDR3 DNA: TGTGCCAGTAGTAGGAGGGTGGATGAGCAGTTCTTC. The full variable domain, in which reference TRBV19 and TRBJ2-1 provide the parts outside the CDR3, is DGGITQSPKYLFRKEGQNVTLSCEQNLNHDAMYWYRQDPGQGLRLIYYSQIVNDFQKGDIAEGYSVSREKKESFPLTVTSAQKNPTAFYLCASSRRVDEQFFGPGTRLTVL.

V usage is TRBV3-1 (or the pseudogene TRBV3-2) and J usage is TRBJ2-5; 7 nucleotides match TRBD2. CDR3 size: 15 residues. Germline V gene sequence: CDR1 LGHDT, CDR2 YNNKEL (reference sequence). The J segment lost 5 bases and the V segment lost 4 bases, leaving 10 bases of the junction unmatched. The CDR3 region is CASSLIAGGPETQYF. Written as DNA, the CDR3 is TGTGCCAGCAGCCTCATAGCGGGTGGGCCGGAGACCCAGTACTTC.

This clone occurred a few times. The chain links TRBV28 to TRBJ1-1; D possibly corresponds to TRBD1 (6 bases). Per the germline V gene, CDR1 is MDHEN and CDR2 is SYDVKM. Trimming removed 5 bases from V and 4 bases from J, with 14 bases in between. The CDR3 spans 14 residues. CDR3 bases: TGTGCCAGCAGTCTTGGGGGGGGCGGCACTGAAGCTTTCTTT. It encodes CASSLGGGGTEAFF.

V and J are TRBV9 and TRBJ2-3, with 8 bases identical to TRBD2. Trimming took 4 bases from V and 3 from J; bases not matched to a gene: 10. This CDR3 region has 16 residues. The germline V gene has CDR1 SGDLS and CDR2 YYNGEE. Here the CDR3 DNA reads TGTGCCAGCAGCTTTCGAGCGGGAGTAGTAACAGATACGCAGTATTTT. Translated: CASSFRAGVVTDTQYF.

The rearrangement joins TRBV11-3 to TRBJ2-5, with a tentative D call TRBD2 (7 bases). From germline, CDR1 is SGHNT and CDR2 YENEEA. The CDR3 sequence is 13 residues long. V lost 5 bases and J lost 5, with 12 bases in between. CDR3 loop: CASSARGGETQYF. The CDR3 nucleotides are TGTGCCAGCAGCGCCAGGGGAGGGGAGACCCAGTACTTC.

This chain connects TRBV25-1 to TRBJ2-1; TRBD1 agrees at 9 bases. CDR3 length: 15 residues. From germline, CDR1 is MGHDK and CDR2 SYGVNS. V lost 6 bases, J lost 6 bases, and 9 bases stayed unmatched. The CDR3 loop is CASRGWGQGVNEQFF. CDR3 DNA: TGTGCCAGCAGGGGTTGGGGACAGGGAGTCAATGAGCAGTTCTTC.